This T cell receptor beta chain was captured in a study of blood T cell repertoires in COVID-19. Germline V lookup: CDR1 MNHEY, CDR2 SVGAGI. Trimming stripped 7 bases from V and 6 bases from J, with 22 bases between. There are 15 residues in the CDR3. Original data processing: Amplification of reference gene primers was used by the study to estimate nucleated cell counts. The protocol was immunoSEQ multiplex PCR, while the TCRdb copy is restricted to in-frame clones and leaves out a portion. The V and J calls and the clone size are those of that table, but D and trimming were determined from the DNA. The data show roughly 110,000 clones, under 95% seen once.

The chain carries TRBV6-5 and TRBJ2-7, with D possibly TRBD1 on 6 matching bases. The sequence was collected from a woman aged 25-40 years with acute or convalescent COVID-19. The sample consisted of peripheral blood. For the CDR3, the DNA is TGTGCCAGCACCTCCCTTGGGGCAGGGGTCGGCGAGCAGTACTTC. This translates into CASTSLGAGVGEQYF.